The subject of this entry is one TCR beta chain. CDR1 MGHDK and CDR2 SYGVNS come from the germline V gene. CDR3 length: 13 residues. V was clipped by 6 bases and J by 0 bases, with 9 bases between them. Primers: 60 Vbeta forward and 13 Jbeta reverse. Generated by immunoSEQ multiplex PCR, the TCRdb table keeps only in-frame clones and is missing some. The sample table includes more than 100,000 clones. The data derive from a study of cytomegalovirus exposure and HLA in healthy donors. The sequenced material came from PBMCs. J is TRBJ2-7 and V is TRBV25-1, with D perhaps TRBD2 (6 bases). This TCR was recovered from a man between 18 and 29 years old in good health and CMV-seronegative. Written as DNA, the CDR3 is TGTGCCAGCAGGGGGACTGCCTCCTACGAGCAGTACTTC. Its protein product is CASRGTASYEQYF.